The TCR beta chain described here comes from a study of a mutant IDH1 vaccine in newly diagnosed glioma. In the study overall: It was radiotherapy, temozolomide, or both that patients received previously, with most receiving both. Findings and caveats of the study: No link was apparently found between pseudoprogression and changes in top peripheral T cell clonotypes.

A word on this clone: Its specificity is not known.

As to time point: baseline, week 1 (first vaccination visit). Treatment of the sample: pre-vaccination baseline after standard-of-care therapy. Looked up from germline, CDR1 is MNHEY and CDR2 is SMNVEV (reference sequence). The V and J ends lost 3 bases and 0 bases, in that order; junction bases with no gene match: 6. CDR3 length: 18 residues. Produced via immunoSEQ multiplex PCR; TCRdb's table is partial and in-frame only. The sample contains about 30,000 clones, around 79% of which appear only once. The clonotype originates from a man in his thirties or forties with glioma. Sequenced here: PBMCs, sampled from a glioma patient treated with radiotherapy, temozolomide or both. This chain uses TRBV27 with TRBJ2-2; 11 bases map to TRBD2. Here the CDR3 reads CASSFRLAGGANTGELFF. Written as DNA, the CDR3 is TGTGCCAGCAGTTTTCGGCTAGCGGGAGGCGCGAACACCGGGGAGCTGTTTTTT.